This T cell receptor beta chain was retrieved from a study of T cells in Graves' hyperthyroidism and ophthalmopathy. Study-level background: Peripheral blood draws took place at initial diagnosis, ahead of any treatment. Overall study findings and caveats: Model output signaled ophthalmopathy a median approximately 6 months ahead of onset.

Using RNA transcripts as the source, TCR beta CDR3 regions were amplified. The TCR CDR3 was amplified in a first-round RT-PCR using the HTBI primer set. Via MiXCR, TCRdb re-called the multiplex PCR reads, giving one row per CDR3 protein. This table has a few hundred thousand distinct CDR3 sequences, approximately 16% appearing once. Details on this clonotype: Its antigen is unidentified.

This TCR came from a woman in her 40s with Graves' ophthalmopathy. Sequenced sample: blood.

For the CDR3, the DNA is TGTGCCATCAGTGAGCGGTCAGGGGGCAGCTCCTACAATGAGCAGTTCTTC. Amino acid sequence: CAISERSGGSSYNEQFF. The rearrangement joins TRBV10-3 to TRBJ2-1, with 8 bases fitting TRBD1. This CDR3 is 17 amino acids long. Germline V CDR1 and CDR2: ENHRY, SYGVKD. The junction had 6 bases not matched to a gene; V was cut back by 2 bases and J by 0 bases.